This T cell receptor beta chain was observed in a study of CD8+CD57+ T cells in acquired aplastic anemia. Study-level background: The DNA of sorted CD4+ and CD8+ cells averaged 3.2 ug.

Patients selected for sequencing had displayed CD8+CD57+ cell expansion by flow cytometry. Patients were therapy-naive when their blood was sampled. The CDR3 runs 11 residues. The germline V gene has CDR1 SGHTA and CDR2 FQGNSA. Turning to this clonotype: A junction end diverges from the germline sequence, so it may reflect a read error.

Genomic DNA constituted the template upon which TCR beta VDJ and CDR3 profiling was performed. TCRdb processed the reads anew with MiXCR; each CDR3 protein has one entry. Of hundreds of thousands of distinct CDR3 sequences listed, 70% to 85% are singletons. The TCR was taken from a human donor with aplastic anemia. This rearrangement joins TRBV7-2 to TRBJ2-3; D gene uncertain. Sequencing was done on a sample of sorted CD4+, CD8+, or CD8+CD57+ T cells (not recorded which) from PBMCs. CDR3 coding DNA: TGTGCCACCCACATCTCGCAGGAGTACCTCTTT. It translates to CATHISQEYLF.